This T cell receptor beta chain was found in a study of blood T cell repertoires in COVID-19 (dated by TCRdb to 2020 to 2022). Concerning the study at large: The collaborator samples originated in the United States, Italy and Spain and spanned the acute and convalescent phases of COVID-19. The material from the prospective study consisted of cDNA or gDNA derived from T cells, B-cell-depleted T cells, or PBMCs. The dataset comprised deeply sampled blood TCRbeta repertoires from subjects exposed to, actively infected with, or recovered from COVID-19. The repertoires were released in a freely available public database meant as a resource for research on the immune response to SARS-CoV-2. The samples were drawn from two sources: the first 160 participants of the ongoing ImmuneRACE study, and fewer than 1,500 subjects contributed by 6 global collaborators. The sample metadata nearly always contained a de-identified subject ID, COVID-19 status, age in years and sex. HLA class I and class II types, where available, came from metadata supplied by the sample provider rather than from assay-based typing. Broad study findings and their caveats: The amount of clinical and demographic metadata varied by source and participant and was provided uncurated.

TCRbeta CDR3 regions were amplified from genomic DNA using the immunoSEQ Assay, a bias-controlled multiplex PCR. On the authors' methods: Within the assay, amplification of reference gene primers was used to estimate how many nucleated cells each sample contained. To quantify the absolute abundance of each unique TCRbeta CDR3 rearrangement, sequence reads were collapsed and filtered. Productive Simpson clonality was computed per sample as the square root of Simpson's diversity index over productive rearrangements. TCRdb provides this immuneACCESS table in a form limited to in-frame rearrangements. Some clones are lacking; in checked studies, under half of them reflect an unresolved V gene, and why the rest are absent is not known. From that table come the V and J calls and clone size; the DNA was used to work out D and trimming. The sample has roughly 150,000 clones on record, approximately 84% of them singletons. Around 5% of the sample goes to the ten largest clones.

The CDR3 measures 16 amino acids from cysteine to phenylalanine. The CDR3 DNA has 48 bases and is translated from base 1. V ends up 4 bases short and J 5 bases short, with an unmatched junction base count of 10. CDR1 is given as SGHVS and CDR2 as FNYEAQ, both from the germline V gene. One collaborating source in Seattle enrolled patients during active infection and followed them longitudinally through the course of disease. Whole blood was collected in K2EDTA tubes by collaborating institutions according to the institutions' own protocols. For TCRbeta analysis, collaborators shipped samples as frozen whole blood, isolated PBMCs, or DNA extracted from either of those sample types. This clone appeared a single time. Its antigen target is currently unknown. There are no base qualities to consult, and no much larger clone falls within one base.

The sequence links TRBV7-6 to TRBJ2-5, and 10 junction bases match TRBD2. The sequence derives from a woman in her 50s with COVID-19, enrolled during active disease. Sequencing used peripheral blood. The CDR3 corresponds to CASSSGAGGPGETQYF. The DNA sequence reads TGTGCCAGCAGCTCAGGAGCGGGGGGGCCTGGGGAGACCCAGTACTTC.